The 17 T cell receptor beta chains below all came from one sample that was sequenced in a study of cytomegalovirus exposure and HLA in healthy donors. Vbeta (60) and Jbeta (13) primers were used in the PCR. TCRdb's copy holds only in-frame clones and misses some; the assay was immunoSEQ multiplex PCR. The table lists roughly 300,000 clones, just over 85% of them singletons, with 3% to 4% in the top ten. Sequencing input: PBMCs. The source is a man aged 35-49 years in good health and CMV-seropositive.

The chain links TRBV5-4 to TRBJ2-3, with 7 bases identical to TRBD2. The CDR3 covers 15 residues. V lost 5 bases to trimming and J lost 4 bases; unmatched junction nucleotides: 10. The germline gives CDR1 SGHNT, CDR2 YYREEE (reference sequence). DNA of the CDR3: TGTGCCAGCAGGTATGGACGGGAGGCCCCAGATACGCAGTATTTT. It specifies CASRYGREAPDTQYF.

The chain recombines TRBV28 with TRBJ1-1; TRBD1 is a possible D gene (6 bases). The CDR3 runs 16 residues. Per germline, CDR1 MDHEN and CDR2 SYDVKM. Trimming pared 3 bases from V and 1 base from J, leaving 15 bases between. The CDR3 DNA sequence: TGTGCCAGCAGTTTGGATTCAAGGGGGAGGAACACTGAAGCTTTCTTT. Residues: CASSLDSRGRNTEAFF. The whole variable domain, filled in from reference TRBV28 and TRBJ1-1, reads DVKVTQSSRYLVKRTGEKVFLECVQDMDHENMFWYRQDPGLGLRLIYFSYDVKMKEKGDIPEGYSVSREKKERFSLILESASTNQTSMYLCASSLDSRGRNTEAFFGQGTRLTVV.

The chain uses TRBV10-3 and TRBJ1-1; D is possibly TRBD1 (6 bases). The CDR3 runs 14 residues. The germline V and J ends were trimmed by 2 bases and 6 bases, with 13 bases remaining between them. Germline CDR1 reads ENHRY; CDR2 reads SYGVKD. The CDR3 here is CAISETGRVAEAFF. The CDR3 region has the DNA TGTGCCATCAGTGAGACAGGGCGAGTGGCTGAAGCTTTCTTT.

With respect to this clone: Germline and junction disagree at one end, which may indicate a read error. V gene TRBV6-1 combines with J gene TRBJ1-2; the D gene is possibly TRBD1 (6 bases). Germline lookup yields CDR1 MNHNS and CDR2 SASEGT. This CDR3 has 13 amino acids. CDR3 sequence (DNA): TGTGTCAGCATCGAAGGGGGGGGCTATGGCTACACCTTC. Amino acid sequence: CVSIEGGGYGYTF.

The chain links TRBV27 to TRBJ2-7; possibly TRBD1 for D (6 bases). The CDR3 length is 13 residues. V lost 7 bases to trimming and J lost 2 bases, with 12 bases between them. Germline V gene data show CDR1 as MNHEY and CDR2 as SMNVEV (reference sequence). The CDR3 DNA reads TGTGCCAGCACAGGCAGGGGTACCTACGAGCAGTACTTC. This sequence encodes CASTGRGTYEQYF.

This chain connects TRBV30 to TRBJ1-2, with 10 bases lining up with TRBD1. Trimming took 2 bases from V and 3 from J; bases not matched to a gene: 6. There are 15 residues in the CDR3. Germline assignment: CDR1 GTSNPN and CDR2 SVGIG (reference sequence). In nucleotides, the CDR3 is TGTGCCTGGAGTCCGGGACAGGGGTTGTACTATGGCTACACCTTC. Its translation is CAWSPGQGLYYGYTF.

The CDR3 loop reads CSVEDPPGTGSDYTF. CDR3 bases: TGCAGCGTTGAAGATCCTCCCGGGACAGGGAGTGACTACACCTTC. V and J are TRBV29-1 and TRBJ1-2; 9 bases line up with TRBD1. The CDR3 extends over 15 amino acids. The V gene end was trimmed by 0 bases and the J gene end by 10 bases; junction bases not matched to a gene: 12. Per germline, CDR1 SQVTM and CDR2 ANQGSEA. Supplemented by reference TRBV29-1 and TRBJ1-2, the full variable domain reads SAVISQKPSRDICQRGTSLTIQCQVDSQVTMMFWYRQQPGQSLTLIATANQGSEATYESGFVIDKFPISRPNLTFSTLTVSNMSPEDSSIYLCSVEDPPGTGSDYTFGSGTRLTVV.

This sequence joins TRBV29-1 and TRBJ2-2, with TRBD2 matching 13 bases. This CDR3 has 16 amino acids. The junction had 10 bases not matched to a gene; V was cut back by 6 bases and J by 6 bases. Per the germline V gene, CDR1 is SQVTM and CDR2 is ANQGSEA. The CDR3 DNA is TGCAGCGTCCGAGGCGTAACTAGCGGGAGGGCCGGGGAGCTGTTTTTT. Its protein product is CSVRGVTSGRAGELFF.

The rearrangement joins TRBV7-9 to TRBJ1-4, with a weak D call TRBD1 (5 bases). V shed 1 base and J shed 4 bases, with 10 bases lying between them. The CDR3 length is 15 residues. Germline values: CDR1 SEHNR, CDR2 FQNEAQ (reference sequence). DNA of the CDR3: TGTGCCAGCAGCTTAGAGGGGAAGGGTAATGAAAAACTGTTTTTT. The encoded protein is CASSLEGKGNEKLFF.

To note about this clone: Other nucleotide sequences in the sample specify the same CDR3. The CDR3 sequence is CASSPPSRPYEQYF. CDR3 sequence (DNA): TGTGCCAGCTCACCCCCCTCGCGGCCCTACGAGCAGTACTTC. This sequence joins TRBV18 and TRBJ2-7; D gene uncertain. V was clipped by 3 bases and J by 2 bases, with 11 bases between them. The germline V gene has CDR1 KGHSH and CDR2 LQKENI. The CDR3 is 14 residues long.

The CDR3 DNA is TGTGCCAGCAGTCCCCTAGCGGATCCCTACGAGCAGTACTTC. Its protein product is CASSPLADPYEQYF. The V gene is TRBV6-5, the J gene TRBJ2-7; 7 bases match TRBD2. The CDR3 covers 14 residues. With V trimmed by 5 bases and J by 2 bases, 6 bases remained unmatched. The V gene's germline CDR1 is MNHEY and CDR2 SVGAGI.

The chain combines TRBV10-3 with TRBJ2-1, with D unclear. Germline-derived CDR1 and CDR2 are ENHRY and SYGVKD. The CDR3 length is 13 residues. V was cut by 2 bases and J by 8 bases, with 10 bases left in between. The CDR3 loop is CAISEGSRHEQFF. The CDR3 nucleotides read TGTGCCATCAGTGAGGGCTCGAGGCATGAGCAGTTCTTC.

The chain has TRBV7-2 and TRBJ2-4, with 12 bases identical to TRBD2. This CDR3 contains 19 residues. Germline assignment: CDR1 SGHTA and CDR2 FQGNSA. V dropped 4 bases and J dropped 3; count of bases not matched to a gene: 13. CDR3 coding DNA: TGTGCCAGCAGCTCCCCCCGGTCTAGCGGGAGGGTAGTCAAAAACATTCAGTACTTC. Translated: CASSSPRSSGRVVKNIQYF. Using reference TRBV7-2 and TRBJ2-4 for the parts outside the CDR3, the full variable domain is GAGVSQSPSNKVTEKGKDVELRCDPISGHTALYWYRQSLGQGLEFLIYFQGNSAPDKSGLPSDRFSAERTGGSVSTLTIQRTQQEDSAVYLCASSSPRSSGRVVKNIQYFGAGTRLSVL.

This clone was counted only a few times. The chain combines TRBV11-2 with TRBJ1-6, with TRBD1 matching over 8 bases. The CDR3 is 16 residues long. After removal of 1 base from V and 6 bases from J, the junction contained 5 bases not matched to a gene. In germline, CDR1 is SGHAT, CDR2 FQNNGV. CDR3 loop: CASSLGVTGVNSPLHF. The CDR3 DNA is TGTGCCAGCAGCTTAGGGGTGACAGGGGTTAATTCACCCCTCCACTTT.

The gene calls are TRBV18 and TRBJ2-7; TRBD2 matches 7 bases. The germline gives CDR1 KGHSH, CDR2 LQKENI. Trimming cost V 1 base and J 6 bases; bases outside gene matches: 3. The CDR3 consists of 13 residues. The CDR3 DNA sequence: TGTGCCAGCTCACCACGGGCGGGAGCCGAGCAGTACTTC. Protein: CASSPRAGAEQYF.

The chain links TRBV14 to TRBJ1-1; 11 nucleotides line up with TRBD1. The germline V gene encodes CDR1 SGHDN and CDR2 FVKESK. The CDR3 extends over 18 amino acids. V shed 4 bases, J shed 7 bases, and the junction held 17 bases outside the gene matches. The CDR3 coding sequence is TGTGCCAGCAGCCTTTCCCGTGTGGACAGGGGGCTTTGGGATGAAGCTTTCTTT. It codes for CASSLSRVDRGLWDEAFF.

This clone was counted only a few times. This chain uses TRBV28 with TRBJ1-1; the match to TRBD1 covers 7 bases. With V trimmed by 5 bases and J by 1 base, 4 bases remained unmatched. The CDR3 contains 14 residues. CDR1 MDHEN and CDR2 SYDVKM come from the germline V gene. The CDR3 is CASSGNRGNTEAFF. The CDR3 nucleotides read TGTGCCAGCAGTGGCAACAGGGGGAACACTGAAGCTTTCTTT.